The entry below describes one T cell receptor beta chain. V lost 5 bases to trimming and J lost 0 bases, with 9 bases between them. Germline CDR1 reads ENHRY; CDR2 reads SYGVKD. The CDR3 has 14 residues. These data originate in a study of blood T cell repertoires in COVID-19. In the study overall: Both acute and convalescent COVID-19 samples were obtained from the United States, Italy and Spain.

Sequencing used immunoSEQ multiplex PCR; TCRdb keeps in-frame clones, though not all of them. This table has under 350,000 clones, 70% to 90% appearing once. The study recruited people aged about 18 to 90 years across 20 to 30 US areas. Sequenced: PBMCs or T cells enriched from blood (not recorded which). This chain links TRBV10-3 with TRBJ2-3; tentatively, D is TRBD1 (6 bases). The TCR sequence derives from a woman aged 40 to 49 with acute COVID-19. The CDR3 region is CAISLDSSTDTQYF. For the CDR3, the DNA is TGTGCCATCAGTTTGGACAGCAGCACAGATACGCAGTATTTT.